One and the same sample provided the 30 T cell receptor beta chains below, sequenced in a study of regulatory T cells in long-lasting Graves disease. The time point was: persistent/refractory GD, antithyroid drugs over 5 years with positive TRAb. RNA extracted from PBMCs served as the sequencing template. The authors built TCR beta libraries using iRepertoire HTBI primers and Arm-PCR of CDR3 regions. TCRdb itself ran the multiplex PCR reads through MiXCR, one entry per CDR3 protein. The sample shows some 370,000 distinct CDR3 sequences, less than 25% of them seen only once. Source: peripheral blood mononuclear cells (PBMCs), taken when the disease was refractory, from a patient treated with antithyroid drugs. These TCRs come from a female donor with Graves disease.

This clonotype showed up many times. The gene calls are TRBV28 and TRBJ2-7; 11 nucleotides match TRBD1. The V gene's germline CDR1 is MDHEN and CDR2 SYDVKM. CDR3 length equals 19 residues. The V and J ends lost 1 base and 2 bases, in that order; junction bases with no gene match: 13. The CDR3 protein is CASSLFRVGQGAPAYEQYF. As DNA, the CDR3 is TGTGCCAGCAGTTTATTCCGCGTCGGACAGGGGGCCCCTGCCTACGAGCAGTACTTC.

The rearrangement links TRBV6-1 to TRBJ2-1; D not certain. Trimming shortened V by 3 bases and J by 10 bases, and 13 bases separated the two germline ends. Germline V gene data show CDR1 as MNHNS and CDR2 as SASEGT. This CDR3 has 13 amino acids. CDR3: CASSDTTEYEQFF. CDR3 DNA sequence: TGTGCCAGCAGTGATACCACCGAGTACGAGCAGTTCTTC.

The CDR3 DNA reads TGCGCCAGCAGCCAAGCCCAGGGGGGGGGCCTTGGTCAGCCCCAGCATTTT. Amino acids: CASSQAQGGGLGQPQHF. V gene TRBV4-1 combines with J gene TRBJ1-5; 7 bases are shared with TRBD1. Trimming removed 1 base from V and 6 bases from J; junction bases left unmatched: 12. The CDR3 totals 17 residues. The germline gives CDR1 MGHRA, CDR2 YSYEKL.

The rearrangement links TRBV5-1 to TRBJ2-7, with D perhaps TRBD2 (5 bases). Trimming took 0 bases from V and 5 from J, leaving 12 bases between them. The CDR3 has 14 amino acids. CDR1 and CDR2 (germline): SGHRS, YFSETQ. CDR3 sequence reads: CASSLGSARHEQYF. In DNA form, the CDR3 reads TGCGCCAGCAGCTTGGGTAGCGCGCGCCACGAGCAGTACTTC. The whole variable domain, filled in from reference TRBV5-1 and TRBJ2-7, reads KAGVTQTPRYLIKTRGQQVTLSCSPISGHRSVSWYQQTPGQGLQFLFEYFSETQRNKGNFPGRFSGRQFSNSRSEMNVSTLELGDSALYLCASSLGSARHEQYFGPGTRLTVT.

The V call is TRBV30, the J call TRBJ2-2, with 9 bases aligning to TRBD1. Germline V gene lookup returns CDR1 GTSNPN and CDR2 SVGIG (reference sequence). The CDR3 spans 13 residues. The ends lost 6 bases at V and 5 bases at J; junction bases unmatched: 4. The CDR3 sequence: CACRTGETGELFF. The CDR3 DNA sequence: TGTGCCTGTCGGACAGGGGAAACCGGGGAGCTGTTTTTT.

In its sample, this clonotype was seen a few times. V gene TRBV30 combines with J gene TRBJ1-2; a possible D gene is TRBD1 (6 bases). Trimming pared 2 bases from V and 2 bases from J, leaving 9 bases between. CDR1 and CDR2 (germline): GTSNPN, SVGIG (reference sequence). CDR3 size: 13 residues. The CDR3 reads CAWSSGQNYGYTF. The CDR3 nucleotides read TGTGCCTGGAGTTCGGGACAAAACTATGGCTACACCTTC.

This clonotype was detected a few times. The gene calls are TRBV20-1 and TRBJ2-7, with 7 positions matching TRBD2. CDR3 length equals 13 residues. Trimming removed 2 bases from V and 6 bases from J; junction bases left unmatched: 7. Germline CDR1 is DFQATT and CDR2 is SNEGSKA (reference sequence). The CDR3 spells CSARPSGVGEQYF. Here the CDR3 DNA reads TGCAGTGCTAGACCCAGCGGGGTAGGCGAGCAGTACTTC.

In regard to this clonotype: Since a much larger clone is just one base distant, this may be a read error. The chain uses TRBV9 and TRBJ1-2, with a weak D call TRBD1 (5 bases). Germline CDR1 is SGDLS and CDR2 is YYNGEE. V lost 2 bases to trimming and J lost 2 bases, with 7 bases between them. The CDR3 has 13 residues. The CDR3 DNA follows: TGTGCCAGCAGCGTGACAGAAAACTATGGCTACACCTTC. This translates into CASSVTENYGYTF.

The chain recombines TRBV19 with TRBJ1-2; D may be TRBD1 (6 bases). V lost 7 bases to trimming and J lost 4 bases, with 10 bases between them. The CDR3 consists of 12 residues. CDR1 is LNHDA and CDR2 is SQIVND in the germline V gene (reference sequence). CDR3: CASTGQTYGYTF. DNA for the CDR3: TGTGCCAGTACCGGACAGACCTATGGCTACACCTTC.

This rearrangement joins TRBV5-1 to TRBJ2-5; 11 positions match TRBD2. From germline, CDR1 is SGHRS and CDR2 YFSETQ. The CDR3 is 16 amino acids. V lost 0 bases, J lost 5 bases, and 6 bases stayed unmatched. The CDR3 region has the DNA TGCGCCAGCAGCTTGGATCTAGCGGGAGGTACGGAGACCCAGTACTTC. This codes for CASSLDLAGGTETQYF. Combining the CDR3 with reference TRBV5-1 and TRBJ2-5 gives the whole variable domain KAGVTQTPRYLIKTRGQQVTLSCSPISGHRSVSWYQQTPGQGLQFLFEYFSETQRNKGNFPGRFSGRQFSNSRSEMNVSTLELGDSALYLCASSLDLAGGTETQYFGPGTRLLVL.

There are many counts of this clonotype. The chain recombines TRBV28 with TRBJ1-1; D is possibly TRBD1 (6 bases). V dropped 2 bases and J dropped 12 bases, with 16 bases sitting between them. CDR3 length: 13 amino acids. Germline V gene sequence: CDR1 MDHEN, CDR2 SYDVKM. In DNA form, the CDR3 reads TGTGCCAGCAGTTTAGATACCGACAGGCGAACTTTCTTT. Translating gives CASSLDTDRRTFF.

The chain joins TRBV6-1 to TRBJ2-7, with 8 bases lining up with TRBD1. CDR1 and CDR2 from the germline V gene are MNHNS and SASEGT. The CDR3 sequence is 16 residues long. Trimming at V came to 7 bases and at J to 1 base, leaving 12 bases not matched to a gene. The CDR3 is CASTTIAGGRSYEQYF. The CDR3 DNA reads as TGTGCCAGCACTACAATTGCAGGGGGCAGGTCCTACGAGCAGTACTTC.

The table lists this clonotype with many counts. V gene TRBV11-2 combines with J gene TRBJ1-2; D call uncertain. CDR3 length equals 13 residues. Germline assignment: CDR1 SGHAT and CDR2 FQNNGV. Between the trimmed V and J ends, which lost 4 bases and 10 bases, there was a span of 16 bases. As DNA, the CDR3 is TGTGCCAGCAGCTCCGACCTGACGCCACCCTACACCTTC. It specifies CASSSDLTPPYTF. The whole variable domain, filled in from reference TRBV11-2 and TRBJ1-2, reads EAGVAQSPRYKIIEKRQSVAFWCNPISGHATLYWYQQILGQGPKLLIQFQNNGVVDDSQLPKDRFSAERLKGVDSTLKIQPAKLEDSAVYLCASSSDLTPPYTFGSGTRLTVV.

This clonotype was detected a few times. The chain carries TRBV4-1 and TRBJ1-2, with D unresolved. Germline assignment: CDR1 MGHRA and CDR2 YSYEKL. With 0 bases removed from V and 4 bases from J, the gap between germline ends came to 6 bases. CDR3 size: 13 residues. The CDR3 region is CASSQDTPYGYTF. CDR3 DNA: TGCGCCAGCAGCCAAGATACACCCTATGGCTACACCTTC.

The V and J genes are TRBV30 and TRBJ1-3, with a weak D call TRBD1 (6 bases). Germline V gives CDR1 GTSNPN, CDR2 SVGIG (reference sequence). This CDR3 is built from 15 residues. The ends were cut back, 5 bases at V and 0 bases at J, with 14 bases in the middle. In DNA, the CDR3 is TGTGCCTGGCAAGGGGACACTTTCTCTGGAAACACCATATATTTT. This gives the protein CAWQGDTFSGNTIYF.

In the case of this clonotype: At one boundary the junction diverges from the germline segment, which might be a read error. The chain recombines TRBV6-5 with TRBJ1-5; TRBD1 matches at 8 bases. CDR3 length: 15 residues. Per germline, CDR1 MNHEY and CDR2 SVGAGI. CDR3 nucleotides: TGTGCCAGCAGTTATCGGGACAGGAGTAATCAGCTCCAGCATTTT. It codes for CASSYRDRSNQLQHF.

The chain is built from TRBV5-1 and TRBJ2-7; TRBD1 matches 9 bases. Trimming removed 4 bases from V and 3 bases from J; junction bases left unmatched: 8. The CDR3 is 15 residues long. The V gene's germline CDR1 is SGHRS and CDR2 YFSETQ. The CDR3 DNA follows: TGCGCCAGCAGCCCGGGACAGGGACGTCGCTACGAGCAGTACTTC. Translated, it gives CASSPGQGRRYEQYF.

This clonotype was detected once. The rearrangement joins TRBV20-1 to TRBJ2-1; D unresolved. CDR3 size: 14 residues. The ends were cut back, 5 bases at V and 6 bases at J, with 17 bases in the middle. CDR1 is DFQATT and CDR2 is SNEGSKA in the germline V gene (reference sequence). CDR3 sequence: CSAFFPGNFNEQFF. CDR3 DNA sequence: TGCAGTGCTTTTTTTCCGGGCAACTTCAATGAGCAGTTCTTC.

This clonotype was counted at least ten times. The chain couples TRBV11-2 to TRBJ2-5; either TRBD1 or TRBD2 may supply D (5 bases each). This CDR3 spans 16 amino acids. The germline V gene has CDR1 SGHAT and CDR2 FQNNGV. V lost 5 bases and J 2 bases, leaving 18 bases between the germline ends. The CDR3 coding sequence is TGTGCCAGCAGCGCCCACCGGGACGGGCTGCAAGAGACCCAGTACTTC. As protein: CASSAHRDGLQETQYF.

This clonotype was seen a few times. The chain joins TRBV24-1 to TRBJ1-1; TRBD1 is a possible D gene (6 bases). Trimming removed 5 bases from V and 0 bases from J, with 15 bases in between. The CDR3 length is 16 residues. CDR1 KGHDR and CDR2 SFDVKD come from the germline V gene. CDR3 protein: CATSAPPGHMNTEAFF. The CDR3 nucleotides are TGTGCCACCAGTGCCCCCCCGGGACATATGAACACTGAAGCTTTCTTT.

The chain links TRBV27 to TRBJ2-5; a weak D match, TRBD1 (7 bases). The CDR3 loop spans 14 amino acids. Deletions cut 10 bases from V and 4 bases from J, with 19 bases between. Germline V gene sequence: CDR1 MNHEY, CDR2 SMNVEV (reference sequence). The CDR3 protein is CAIGRGGGRETQYF. For the CDR3, the DNA is TGTGCCATCGGACGTGGAGGGGGCCGAGAGACCCAGTACTTC.

The rearrangement joins TRBV20-1 to TRBJ2-3, with 13 bases lining up with TRBD2. V gave up 6 bases and J gave up 3 bases; unmatched junction bases: 12. Germline CDR1 and CDR2: DFQATT and SNEGSKA (reference sequence). The CDR3 spans 17 residues. CDR3 sequence reads: CSAETSGRAVSTDTQYF. The CDR3, as DNA: TGCAGTGCCGAAACTAGCGGGAGGGCCGTGAGTACAGATACGCAGTATTTT.

This clonotype showed up many times. The chain employs TRBV2 and TRBJ1-6; 7 bases line up with TRBD1. With 7 bases clipped from V and 12 bases from J, the junction kept 9 bases outside the gene matches. The CDR3 loop spans 13 amino acids. Germline CDR1 reads SNHLY; CDR2 reads FYNNEI. The CDR3 loop reads CASNGQAREPLHF. CDR3 DNA sequence: TGTGCCAGCAACGGACAGGCCCGGGAACCCCTCCACTTT.

This clonotype was counted only a few times. The chain is built from TRBV28 and TRBJ2-1, with 11 positions matching TRBD2. V lost 6 bases to trimming and J lost 9 bases; unmatched junction nucleotides: 7. The CDR3 is made up of 14 amino acids. CDR1 is MDHEN, CDR2 SYDVKM, per germline. The CDR3 DNA reads as TGTGCCAGCAGCCAACTAGCGGGAGAGTTTGAGCAGTTCTTC. Protein sequence: CASSQLAGEFEQFF.

There are a few counts of this clonotype. The chain combines TRBV3-1 with TRBJ1-1, with D possibly TRBD1 on 5 matching bases. Germline-derived CDR1 and CDR2 are LGHDT and YNNKEL (reference sequence). V was cut by 5 bases and J by 3 bases, with 16 bases left in between. The CDR3 runs 15 residues. DNA for the CDR3: TGTGCCAGCAGCTCCAGTCGGGGGACCTACACTGAAGCTTTCTTT. Translating gives CASSSSRGTYTEAFF.

This chain links TRBV12-3 or TRBV12-4 with TRBJ2-1; D gene uncertain. The V gene lost 6 bases and the J gene lost 6 bases, with 15 bases spanning the gap. The CDR3 sequence is 14 residues long. CDR3 loop: CASSPLPLGNEQFF. The CDR3, as DNA: TGTGCCAGCAGCCCTCTTCCCCTGGGCAATGAGCAGTTCTTC.

There are many counts of this clonotype. Its ends do not fully match the called genes, so a read error is possible. CDR3 sequence: CSARPRGVLYQQYF. The DNA for the CDR3 is TGCAGTGCTAGACCCCGAGGGGTACTCTACCAGCAGTACTTC. V usage is TRBV20-1 and J usage is TRBJ2-7; D tentatively reads TRBD1 or TRBD2 (5 bases each). CDR1 DFQATT and CDR2 SNEGSKA come from the germline V gene (reference sequence). The CDR3 contains 14 residues.

This clonotype was counted many times. V is TRBV6-1 and J is TRBJ2-2; D is undetermined. Germline V gives CDR1 MNHNS, CDR2 SASEGT. V was shortened by 3 bases and J by 3 bases, with 5 bases between the two germline ends. This CDR3 contains 13 residues. This chain's CDR3 is CASSDYYTGELFF. CDR3 DNA: TGTGCCAGCAGTGACTACTACACCGGGGAGCTGTTTTTT.

This clonotype was observed once. The rearrangement links TRBV4-3 to TRBJ1-3; D ambiguous. This CDR3 has 14 amino acids. Germline loops: CDR1 LGHNA, CDR2 YSLEER. The V end lost 0 bases, the J end lost 2 bases, and 5 bases lay between the germline ends. The CDR3 sequence is CASSQDWAGNTIYF. CDR3 bases: TGCGCCAGCAGCCAAGACTGGGCTGGAAACACCATATATTTT.

This clonotype was found many times. The V and J genes are TRBV28 and TRBJ1-5, with 7 positions matching TRBD1. Germline V lookup: CDR1 MDHEN, CDR2 SYDVKM. This CDR3 comprises 16 residues. V shed 5 bases and J 3 bases; nucleotides not matched to a gene: 10. The chain's CDR3 is CASSNTGAGDNQPQHF. The CDR3 nucleotides are TGTGCCAGCAGTAATACAGGGGCGGGGGACAATCAGCCCCAGCATTTT.